The present T cell receptor (beta chain) was sequenced within a study of blood T cell repertoires in COVID-19 (dated by TCRdb to 2020 to 2021). About the investigation overall: Samples from collaborators originated in the United States, Italy and Spain and spanned both the acute and convalescent phases of COVID-19. Where HLA class I and class II types were available, the types were taken from metadata supplied by the sample provider, not from assay-based typing. A freely available public database, intended as a resource for researchers studying the immune response to SARS-CoV-2, is where the repertoires were released. Nearly every sample came with metadata listing a de-identified subject ID, COVID-19 status, age in years and sex. The dataset comprised deeply sampled blood TCRbeta repertoires from subjects exposed to, actively infected with, or recovered from COVID-19. The material from the prospective study consisted of cDNA or gDNA derived from T cells, B-cell-depleted T cells, or PBMCs. Samples were obtained from the ongoing ImmuneRACE study (first 160 participants) and from approximately 1,200 subjects provided by 6 global collaborators. Results the study describes overall, beyond this receptor: Clinical and demographic metadata were provided uncurated, with the amount varying by source and participant.

TCRbeta CDR3 regions were amplified from genomic DNA by means of the immunoSEQ Assay, a bias-controlled multiplex PCR. Under the source paper's analysis protocol: The number of nucleated cells in each sample was estimated from the amplification of reference gene primers within the assay. To quantify the absolute abundance of each unique TCRbeta CDR3 rearrangement, sequence reads were collapsed and filtered. For each sample, productive Simpson clonality was calculated as the square root of Simpson's diversity index over productive rearrangements. TCRdb limited this immuneACCESS table to in-frame rearrangements with V and J called. A share of clones is missing; checked studies link under half to unresolved V genes, and the rest is unexplained. Clonal size and the V and J genes are those of that table, whereas D and trimming came from the DNA. The sample records around 250,000 clones, 88% of which are singletons. The ten biggest clones cover around 9.6% of the sample.

One collaborating source in Seattle enrolled patients during active infection and followed them longitudinally through the course of disease. Collaborating institutions collected whole blood in K2EDTA tubes following their own protocols. For TCRbeta analysis, collaborator samples were shipped as frozen whole blood, as isolated PBMCs, or as DNA extracted from either sample type. Turning to this clone: The clone's antigen remains unknown. No base qualities exist here, and no much larger clone lies one base off it.

The CDR3 holds 11 amino acids from the cysteine to the phenylalanine. The only DNA kept is the CDR3, 33 bases in frame from the first base. V ends up 7 bases short and J 5 bases short, with an unmatched junction base count of 4. The germline V gene provides CDR1 SQVTM and CDR2 ANQGSEA. The sequencing input was peripheral blood. The receptor was isolated from a woman in her 70s with COVID-19, enrolled during active disease. The chain couples TRBV29-1 to TRBJ1-2; TRBD1 matches 7 bases in the middle. The DNA is TGCAGCGCTGGACAGGATTATGGCTACACCTTC. Its amino acids are CSAGQDYGYTF.